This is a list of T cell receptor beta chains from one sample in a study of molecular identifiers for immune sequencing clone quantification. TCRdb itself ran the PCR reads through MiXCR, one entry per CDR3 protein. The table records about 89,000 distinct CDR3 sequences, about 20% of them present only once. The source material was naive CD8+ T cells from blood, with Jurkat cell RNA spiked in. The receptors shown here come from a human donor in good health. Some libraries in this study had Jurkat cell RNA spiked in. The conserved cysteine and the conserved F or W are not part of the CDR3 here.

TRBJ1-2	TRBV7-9	ASSLGQVVGYT
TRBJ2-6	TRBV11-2	ASSLGPGGLGANVLT
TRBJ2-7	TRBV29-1	SVVTRDNPSYEQY
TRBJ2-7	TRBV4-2	ASSHTSGTYEQY
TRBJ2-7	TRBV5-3	ASSFGNYEQY
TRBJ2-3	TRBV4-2	ASSQDGRQASDTQY
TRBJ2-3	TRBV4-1	ASSQHRTSATDTQY
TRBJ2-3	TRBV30	AWSVMSSGSQDTQY
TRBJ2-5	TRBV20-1	SATSTYQETQY
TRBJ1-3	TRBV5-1	ASSYWDSGGKMGSGNTVY
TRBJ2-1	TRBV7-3	ASSYRLPGQGVGGQF
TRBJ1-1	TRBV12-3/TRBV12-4	ASSFNRGGTEAF
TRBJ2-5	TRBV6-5	ASSSGTGWGETQY
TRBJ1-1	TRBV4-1	ASSQEGTTEAF
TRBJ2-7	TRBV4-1	ASSHYKGTYEQY
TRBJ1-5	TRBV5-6	ASSLRTNQPQH
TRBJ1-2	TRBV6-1	ASSEALNRVGGYYGYT
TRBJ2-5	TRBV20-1	SARSPLDRVPETQY
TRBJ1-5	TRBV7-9	ASSLGGGHQPQH
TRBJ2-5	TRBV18	ASSTRQGRETQY
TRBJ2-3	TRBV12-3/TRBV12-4	ASTDTGGGGSYNTDTQY
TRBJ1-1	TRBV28	ASSSPQGMNTEAF
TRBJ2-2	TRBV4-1	ASSQSSGDLTGELF
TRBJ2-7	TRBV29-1	SVEDRGHSYEQY
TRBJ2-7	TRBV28	ASTYLIARGYEQY
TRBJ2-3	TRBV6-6	ASSYLLSGVSTDTQY
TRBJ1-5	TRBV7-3	ASSSKTTQGLTGNQPQH
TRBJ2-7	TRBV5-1	ASSLGSTTYEQY
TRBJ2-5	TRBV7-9	ASTPSSWETQY
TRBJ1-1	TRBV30	AWSSGGQSEAF
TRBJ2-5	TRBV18	ASSQPGETQY
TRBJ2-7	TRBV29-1	SVEDRGHEQY